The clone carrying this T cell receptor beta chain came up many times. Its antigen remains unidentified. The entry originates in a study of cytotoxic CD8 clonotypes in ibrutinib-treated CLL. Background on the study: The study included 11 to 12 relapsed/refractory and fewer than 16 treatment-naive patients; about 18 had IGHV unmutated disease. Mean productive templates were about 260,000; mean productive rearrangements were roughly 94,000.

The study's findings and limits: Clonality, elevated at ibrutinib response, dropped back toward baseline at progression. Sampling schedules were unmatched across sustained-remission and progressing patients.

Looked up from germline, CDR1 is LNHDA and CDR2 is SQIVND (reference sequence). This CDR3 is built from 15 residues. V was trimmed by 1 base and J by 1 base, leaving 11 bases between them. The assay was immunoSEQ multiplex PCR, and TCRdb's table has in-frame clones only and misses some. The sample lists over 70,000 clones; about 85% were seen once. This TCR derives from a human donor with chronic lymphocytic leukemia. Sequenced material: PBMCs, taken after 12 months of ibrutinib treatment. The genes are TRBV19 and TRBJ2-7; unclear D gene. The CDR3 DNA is TGTGCCAGTAGTATAGGCAGGTGGGGATCCTACGAGCAGTACTTC. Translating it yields CASSIGRWGSYEQYF.